These 15 T cell receptor beta chains were sequenced from one sample in a study of neoadjuvant anti-PD-1 for oral cavity cancer. Sequenced by immunoSEQ multiplex PCR; TCRdb stores in-frame clones only, minus some. The sample shows about 14,000 clones, roughly 64% of them seen only once. The sequenced sample was PBMCs, obtained before nivolumab (anti-PD-1) treatment. The source of these receptors is a person between 40 and 80 years old with oral cavity squamous cell carcinoma.

The rearrangement joins TRBV2 to TRBJ1-1, with no clear D. Trimming removed 4 bases from V and 1 base from J, with 7 bases in between. Per the germline V gene, CDR1 is SNHLY and CDR2 is FYNNEI. The CDR3 runs 13 residues. CDR3 sequence: CASSVRGNTEAFF. The CDR3 DNA is TGTGCCAGCAGTGTAAGAGGGAACACTGAAGCTTTCTTT. Variable domain in full (rest from reference TRBV2 and TRBJ1-1): EPEVTQTPSHQVTQMGQEVILRCVPISNHLYFYWYRQILGQKVEFLVSFYNNEISEKSEIFDDQFSVERPDGSNFTLKIRSTKLEDSAMYFCASSVRGNTEAFFGQGTRLTVV.

This clone was observed a few times. This chain joins TRBV5-1 and TRBJ2-2; D unclear. V lost 3 bases and J 1 base, leaving 4 bases between the germline ends. Germline lookup yields CDR1 SGHRS and CDR2 YFSETQ. CDR3 length equals 13 residues. Here the CDR3 reads CASSSKNTGELFF. Here the CDR3 DNA reads TGCGCCAGCAGCTCAAAGAACACCGGGGAGCTGTTTTTT.

This clone has a handful of counts. The chain carries TRBV19 and TRBJ1-6; TRBD1 is a possible D gene (5 bases). V shed 1 base and J shed 10 bases, with 14 bases lying between them. This CDR3 has 15 residues. Germline lookup yields CDR1 LNHDA and CDR2 SQIVND (reference sequence). In nucleotides, the CDR3 is TGTGCCAGTAGTATAGTAGGACGGGACTACTCACCCCTCCACTTT. Translated, it gives CASSIVGRDYSPLHF.

This sequence joins TRBV28 and TRBJ1-4; D is unclear. CDR3 length equals 13 residues. Germline loops: CDR1 MDHEN, CDR2 SYDVKM. The V and J ends lost 9 bases and 4 bases respectively, with 12 bases between them. In DNA form, the CDR3 reads TGTGCCAGTAAACGGGGAATTAATGAAAAACTGTTTTTT. Translation: CASKRGINEKLFF.

The chain combines TRBV21-1 with TRBJ1-2. TRBV21-1 is classified as a pseudogene. The CDR3 spans 11 residues. CDR3 sequence reads: CATLSGYGYTF. The CDR3 region has the DNA TGTGCCACCTTATCGGGCTATGGCTACACCTTC.

The V gene is TRBV2, the J gene TRBJ1-5; no firm D call. This CDR3 is built from 14 residues. Between the trimmed V and J ends, which lost 4 bases and 1 base, there was a span of 8 bases. Germline CDR1 is SNHLY and CDR2 is FYNNEI. CDR3 residues: CASSGEGSNQPQHF. CDR3 sequence (DNA): TGTGCCAGCAGTGGGGAGGGAAGCAATCAGCCCCAGCATTTT.

V and J are TRBV6-1 and TRBJ2-7, with TRBD1 identical over 9 bases. J was trimmed by 6 bases and V by 11 bases; bases with no gene match: 8. The CDR3 sequence is 12 residues long. Per germline, CDR1 MNHNS and CDR2 SASEGT. The CDR3 DNA sequence: TGTGCCGAAGGGACAGGGTGGCTCGAGCAGTACTTC. This gives the protein CAEGTGWLEQYF.

The chain recombines TRBV28 with TRBJ1-5; 8 bases are a match to TRBD1. CDR3 length: 15 amino acids. The germline CDR1 and CDR2 sequences are MDHEN and SYDVKM. The J segment lost 2 bases and the V segment lost 1 base, leaving 1 base of the junction unmatched. CDR3 coding DNA: TGTGCCAGCAGTTTATCGGACAGGGGCAATCAGCCCCAGCATTTT. Protein product: CASSLSDRGNQPQHF.

The CDR3 region is CASRGRYGGNTIYF. The CDR3 coding sequence is TGTGCCAGCAGGGGGAGGTACGGGGGAAACACCATATATTTT. The chain is built from TRBV25-1 and TRBJ1-3; D remains unclear. The CDR3 is 14 amino acids. The germline V and J ends were trimmed by 6 bases and 4 bases, with 13 bases remaining between them. Germline-derived CDR1 and CDR2 are MGHDK and SYGVNS.

The V call is TRBV6-1, the J call TRBJ1-1; a weak D match, TRBD1 (5 bases). V gave up 4 bases and J gave up 0 bases, with 9 bases separating them. CDR3 length: 14 residues. The germline V gene encodes CDR1 MNHNS and CDR2 SASEGT. CDR3 DNA sequence: TGTGCCAGCAGTGCGGGGGTCATGAACACTGAAGCTTTCTTT. Translated: CASSAGVMNTEAFF.

J is TRBJ2-1 and V is TRBV15, with TRBD1 identical over 11 bases. There are 18 residues in the CDR3. The trim removed 2 bases at V and 6 bases at J, leaving 12 bases unmatched. Germline-derived CDR1 and CDR2 are LNHNV and YYDKDF (reference sequence). The DNA of the CDR3 is TGTGCCACCAGCAGACACGGATCCGGGACAGGGGGAGTCAATGAGCAGTTCTTC. Translated, it gives CATSRHGSGTGGVNEQFF.

The chain uses TRBV10-2 and TRBJ2-3; D might be TRBD1 (7 bases). V was pared by 6 bases and J by 2 bases, with 18 bases between. The CDR3 runs to 16 residues. Germline CDR1 reads WSHSY; CDR2 reads SAAADI. CDR3 sequence reads: CASRWGRQGLTDTQYF. The CDR3 DNA sequence: TGCGCCAGCAGGTGGGGTAGACAGGGACTCACAGATACGCAGTATTTT.

The chain recombines TRBV29-1 with TRBJ2-2; possible D gene TRBD1, 6 bases. Germline V lookup: CDR1 SQVTM, CDR2 ANQGSEA. This CDR3 contains 14 residues. Trimming left V 5 bases short and J 0 bases short, with 10 bases between. The CDR3 sequence: CSVRGTSNTGELFF. DNA of the CDR3: TGCAGCGTTAGGGGGACATCGAACACCGGGGAGCTGTTTTTT.

V usage is TRBV19 and J usage is TRBJ2-1; maybe TRBD2 (6 bases). V dropped 5 bases and J dropped 1 base, with 18 bases sitting between them. Germline CDR1 and CDR2: LNHDA and SQIVND (reference sequence). The length of the CDR3 is 17 residues. CDR3 in amino acids: CASSPGTRPRSYNEQFF. CDR3 in DNA: TGTGCCAGTAGTCCGGGGACTCGCCCTAGGTCCTACAATGAGCAGTTCTTC.

A few counts support this clone. The chain couples TRBV10-3 to TRBJ2-7; D may be TRBD1 (5 bases). The germline V gene encodes CDR1 ENHRY and CDR2 SYGVKD. The CDR3 is made up of 12 amino acids. V was clipped by 7 bases and J by 3 bases, with 10 bases between them. The chain's CDR3 is CAIMNRNYEQYF. The CDR3, as DNA: TGTGCCATCATGAACAGGAACTACGAGCAGTACTTC.